Sequencing of this T cell receptor beta chain was carried out in a study of spatial heterogeneity in lung cancer. Study-wide background: Alpha-chain sequences were detected in numbers that were consistently lower than beta-chain sequences. In raw reads, more than nine appearances on average were recorded for each unique TCR and UMI combination.

Individual TCR cDNA molecules each bore their own unique molecular identifier. TCRdb re-called the 5' RACE reads with MiXCR, one entry per CDR3 protein. Among under 8,000 distinct CDR3 sequences listed, 3.5% to 4.5% were seen once. Judged by abundance, this clonotype is medium-sized. The ends were cut back, 4 bases at V and 4 bases at J, with 15 bases in the middle. CDR1 and CDR2 from the germline V gene are SQVTM and ANQGSEA. This CDR3 comprises 14 residues. Time point indicated: sample taken at primary tumor resection. TCRs were sequenced from unsorted whole RNA of tumor, nontumor lung or PBMC. The cohort: under 80 early-stage, untreated non-small cell lung cancer patients.

This sample comprised normal lung tissue next to the tumor, obtained at surgery. The chain couples TRBV29-1 to TRBJ2-3; D is perhaps TRBD1 or TRBD2 (6 bases each). The TCR was taken from a female donor with early-stage non-small cell lung cancer. CDR3: CSVVGGLGADTQYF. Written as DNA, the CDR3 is TGCAGCGTTGTGGGGGGCTTGGGGGCAGATACGCAGTATTTT.